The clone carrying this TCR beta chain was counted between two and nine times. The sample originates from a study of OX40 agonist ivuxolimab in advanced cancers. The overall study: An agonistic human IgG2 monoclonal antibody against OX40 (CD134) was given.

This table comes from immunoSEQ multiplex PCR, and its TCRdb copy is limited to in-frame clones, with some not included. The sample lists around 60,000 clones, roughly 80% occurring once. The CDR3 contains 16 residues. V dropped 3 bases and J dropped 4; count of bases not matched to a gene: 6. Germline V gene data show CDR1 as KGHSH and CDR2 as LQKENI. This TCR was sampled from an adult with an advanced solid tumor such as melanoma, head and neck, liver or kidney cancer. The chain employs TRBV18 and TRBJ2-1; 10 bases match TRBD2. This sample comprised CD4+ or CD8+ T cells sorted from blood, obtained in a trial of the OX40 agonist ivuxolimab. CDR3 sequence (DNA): TGTGCCAGCTCACCTGTGACTAGCGGGCTATACAATGAGCAGTTCTTC. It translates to CASSPVTSGLYNEQFF.